One sample yielded the 17 T cell receptor beta chains listed below, sequenced in a study of blood T cell repertoires in COVID-19. Data came from immunoSEQ multiplex PCR; TCRdb stores just in-frame clones and leaves some out. Here the sample spans a few hundred thousand clones, about 85% being singletons. The source material was peripheral blood. Source of these receptors: a woman aged 18-35 years with acute or convalescent COVID-19.

This rearrangement joins TRBV28 to TRBJ1-3; TRBD1 is a possible D gene (5 bases). V was pared by 5 bases and J by 3 bases, with 23 bases between. Germline loops: CDR1 MDHEN, CDR2 SYDVKM. The CDR3 runs to 18 residues. CDR3 amino acids: CASSTHSGDPGSGNTIYF. In DNA form, the CDR3 reads TGTGCCAGCAGTACCCACTCGGGGGACCCCGGGAGTGGAAACACCATATATTTT.

V gene TRBV7-9 combines with J gene TRBJ1-4; TRBD1 matches 8 bases. Looked up from germline, CDR1 is SEHNR and CDR2 is FQNEAQ (reference sequence). This CDR3 spans 14 amino acids. J was trimmed by 3 bases and V by 8 bases; bases with no gene match: 5. The CDR3 protein is CASGTGGSNEKLFF. DNA of the CDR3: TGTGCCAGCGGAACAGGGGGTTCTAATGAAAAACTGTTTTTT.

The V and J genes are TRBV10-3 and TRBJ1-1; tentatively, D is TRBD1 (6 bases). Trimming removed 7 bases at V and 4 bases at J, with 13 bases between. Germline V gene lookup returns CDR1 ENHRY and CDR2 SYGVKD. The CDR3 is 13 amino acids. CDR3 nucleotide sequence: TGTGCCATCACGAGAAAAGGGGGCACTGAAGCTTTCTTT. Its protein product is CAITRKGGTEAFF.

The CDR3: CASSTGGGSYNEQFF. The CDR3 DNA sequence: TGTGCCAGTAGTACAGGGGGTGGCTCCTACAATGAGCAGTTCTTC. V and J are TRBV19 and TRBJ2-1, with TRBD1 identical over 7 bases. The germline CDR1 and CDR2 sequences are LNHDA and SQIVND (reference sequence). The CDR3 consists of 15 residues. After removal of 4 bases from V and 0 bases from J, the junction contained 3 bases not matched to a gene.

CDR3 coding DNA: TGTGCCAGTTCGTCGGCGGACCGCTCGGGAGAGCAGTACTTC. Its translation is CASSSADRSGEQYF. This chain uses TRBV7-9 with TRBJ2-7; perhaps TRBD2 as D (5 bases). This CDR3 comprises 14 residues. The V gene's germline CDR1 is SEHNR and CDR2 FQNEAQ (reference sequence). V lost 9 bases, J lost 7 bases, and 22 bases lay in between.

This chain links TRBV6-5 with TRBJ1-4; 7 nucleotides align to TRBD1. There are 14 residues in the CDR3. Per germline, CDR1 MNHEY and CDR2 SVGAGI. V shed 5 bases, J shed 6 bases, and the junction held 6 bases outside the gene matches. For the CDR3, the DNA is TGTGCCAGCAGTATCCGGGACAGCCATGAAAAACTGTTTTTT. Protein: CASSIRDSHEKLFF.

This clone appeared a few times. The junction shows a germline mismatch at one end, possibly a read error. The chain joins TRBV2 to TRBJ1-2; TRBD1 is a possible D gene (6 bases). Germline CDR1 is SNHLY and CDR2 is FYNNEI. The CDR3 covers 13 residues. This CDR3 is CASTEQGYYGYTF. The DNA of the CDR3 is TGTGCCAGCACTGAACAGGGCTACTATGGCTACACCTTC.

This chain joins TRBV5-4 and TRBJ1-6, with TRBD1 as a possible D gene (6 bases). CDR1 is SGHNT and CDR2 is YYREEE in the germline V gene (reference sequence). The CDR3 spans 14 residues. The V end was cut by 0 bases, the J end by 8 bases, with 9 bases between. The DNA for the CDR3 is TGTGCCAGCAGCTTGGGGGGGCTTTATTCACCCCTCCACTTT. Translated: CASSLGGLYSPLHF.

The rearrangement links TRBV19 to TRBJ1-5, with TRBD1 matching over 9 bases. Germline values: CDR1 LNHDA, CDR2 SQIVND (reference sequence). The V gene end was trimmed by 4 bases and the J gene end by 10 bases; junction bases not matched to a gene: 8. The CDR3 covers 14 residues. The CDR3 nucleotides are TGTGCCAGTAGTACATCCGGGACAGGGTTTCCCCAGCATTTT. This gives the protein CASSTSGTGFPQHF.

The chain links TRBV6-5 to TRBJ1-5; TRBD1 might be the D (6 bases). CDR3 length equals 15 residues. Germline loops: CDR1 MNHEY, CDR2 SVGAGI. Trimming pared 5 bases from V and 1 base from J, leaving 12 bases between. The CDR3 nucleotides are TGTGCCAGCAGTATCACAGGGACGAGCAATCAGCCCCAGCATTTT. It is translated as CASSITGTSNQPQHF.

J is TRBJ1-2 and V is TRBV7-9; 7 nucleotides match TRBD1. Germline-derived CDR1 and CDR2 are SEHNR and FQNEAQ (reference sequence). The CDR3 spans 14 residues. Germline trimming cut 3 bases from V and 7 bases from J; bases unmatched to any gene: 8. The DNA for the CDR3 is TGTGCCAGCAGCTTCGCCGGGACAGTCGTTGGCTACACCTTC. Translated: CASSFAGTVVGYTF.

This clone was seen just once. The chain uses TRBV6-5 and TRBJ1-3, with D perhaps matching TRBD1 (6 bases). CDR1 and CDR2 (germline): MNHEY, SVGAGI. CDR3 length equals 15 residues. Deletions cut 4 bases from V and 4 bases from J, with 14 bases between. CDR3 protein: CASSSTGTGGNTIYF. The CDR3 DNA sequence: TGTGCCAGCAGTTCAACAGGGACCGGGGGAAACACCATATATTTT.

V usage is TRBV4-1 and J usage is TRBJ1-6; D gene uncertain. Germline assignment: CDR1 MGHRA and CDR2 YSYEKL. This CDR3 is 15 amino acids long. With 1 base removed from V and 8 bases from J, the gap between germline ends came to 12 bases. The CDR3 nucleotides read TGCGCCAGCAGCCAAGCGGGGAATGGGGATTCACCCCTCCACTTT. This encodes CASSQAGNGDSPLHF.

The chain recombines TRBV9 with TRBJ2-5, with D possibly being TRBD2 (7 bases). Per germline, CDR1 SGDLS and CDR2 YYNGEE. This CDR3 has 13 residues. V dropped 6 bases and J dropped 3 bases, with 12 bases sitting between them. In nucleotides, the CDR3 is TGTGCCAGCAACTGGGGGGGCGAAGAGACCCAGTACTTC. As protein: CASNWGGEETQYF.

This clone was seen a few times. The V call is TRBV5-1, the J call TRBJ1-6; no clear D gene. Germline V gene lookup returns CDR1 SGHRS and CDR2 YFSETQ. The CDR3 is 14 residues long. Trimming took off 0 bases at V and 4 bases at J, with 5 bases between the two ends. The CDR3 bases are TGCGCCAGCAGCTTGGACGGTTATAATTCACCCCTCCACTTT. Its protein product is CASSLDGYNSPLHF.

The chain is built from TRBV3-1 (or the pseudogene TRBV3-2) and TRBJ2-7; D is unclear. CDR1 and CDR2 from the germline V gene are LGHDT and YNNKEL (reference sequence). The CDR3 covers 13 residues. The V end lost 0 bases, the J end lost 3 bases, and 6 bases lay between the germline ends. As DNA, the CDR3 is TGTGCCAGCAGCCAAGATGGCAGCTACGAGCAGTACTTC. Residues: CASSQDGSYEQYF.

The CDR3 DNA is TGTGCCAGCAGCCACACTAGCGGGGGGGCACGTACGCAGTATTTT. Translation: CASSHTSGGARTQYF. V gene TRBV7-2 combines with J gene TRBJ2-3; the match to TRBD2 covers 13 bases. The length of the CDR3 is 15 residues. Per germline, CDR1 SGHTA and CDR2 FQGNSA. After removal of 5 bases from V and 8 bases from J, the junction contained 7 bases not matched to a gene.